These 4 T cell receptor beta chains were sequenced from one sample in a study of vaccination and CD4 T cells after COVID-19 (dated by TCRdb to 2021 to 2024). No cognate antigen is known for these TCRs. Libraries were built with PCR. The instrument given in TCRdb is Illumina iSeq 100. DNA from cultured CD4+ T cells underwent TCR sequencing with the Oncomine TCR Beta short-read assay at the Johns Hopkins FTIC core. Using fastp at Q25 and MiXCR, TCRdb reprocessed the public reads and kept productive beta chains. Rows are combined by CDR3 protein, so each entry shows the most common genes and DNA. The sample table holds roughly 18,000 distinct CDR3 sequences, of which about 50% were seen once. Of the sample, roughly 6.7% falls within the top ten clones. Reading the label with the study, this specimen's treatment or condition is: roughly 11-day PBMC culture with coronavirus spike peptide pools or control peptides (ViraFEST assay).

The sequences come from CD4+ T cells from blood, cultured in vitro, collected before SARS-CoV-2 vaccination. The source is a human donor who had recovered from COVID-19.

The chain is built from TRBV7-9 and TRBJ1-2; D call uncertain. This CDR3 is built from 14 residues. Trimming removed 1 base at V and 7 bases at J, with 13 bases between. Germline V lookup: CDR1 SEHNR, CDR2 FQNEAQ (reference sequence). DNA of the CDR3: TGTGCCAGCAGCTTAGATTTGGGCTCGGCTGGCTACACCTTC. Protein: CASSLDLGSAGYTF.

J is TRBJ2-7 and V is TRBV7-2, with a possible D match to TRBD2 (7 bases). The germline V and J ends were trimmed by 5 bases and 7 bases, with 24 bases remaining between them. Germline CDR1 reads SGHTA; CDR2 reads FQGNSA. The CDR3 runs 16 residues. CDR3 coding DNA: TGTGCCAGCAGCCAGGTTAGGGGGGGAGGGCCGGAAGAGCAGTACTTC. Residues: CASSQVRGGGPEEQYF.

The genes are TRBV7-8 and TRBJ1-2, with a tentative D call TRBD1 (6 bases). This CDR3 comprises 15 residues. Trimming stripped 5 bases from V and 0 bases from J, with 13 bases between. CDR1 and CDR2 from the germline V gene are SGHVS and FQNEAQ. The CDR3 loop reads CASSRGRGTNYGYTF. The CDR3 coding sequence is TGTGCCAGCAGCCGGGGGAGGGGGACTAACTATGGCTACACCTTC.

The chain couples TRBV28 to TRBJ1-5; perhaps TRBD1 as D (5 bases). V was shortened by 6 bases and J by 9 bases, with 18 bases between the two germline ends. The CDR3 consists of 14 residues. CDR1 and CDR2 (germline): MDHEN, SYDVKM. CDR3 bases: TGTGCCAGCAGCCTCGGGGGGGTAAGTCTGCCCCAGCATTTT. It codes for CASSLGGVSLPQHF.